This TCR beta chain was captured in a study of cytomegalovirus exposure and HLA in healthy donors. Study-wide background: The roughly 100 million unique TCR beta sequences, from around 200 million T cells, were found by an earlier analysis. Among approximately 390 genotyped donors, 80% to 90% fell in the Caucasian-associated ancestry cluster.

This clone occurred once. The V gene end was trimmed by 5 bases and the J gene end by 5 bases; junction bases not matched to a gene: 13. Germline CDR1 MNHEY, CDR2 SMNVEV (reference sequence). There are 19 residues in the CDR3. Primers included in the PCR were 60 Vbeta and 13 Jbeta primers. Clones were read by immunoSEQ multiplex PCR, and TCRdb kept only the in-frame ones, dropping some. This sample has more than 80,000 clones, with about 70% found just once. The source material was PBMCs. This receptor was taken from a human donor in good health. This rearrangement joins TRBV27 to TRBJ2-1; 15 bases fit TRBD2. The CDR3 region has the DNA TGTGCCAGCAGTCCGTATTATTGGACTAGCGGGAGGGCCGACAATGAGCAGTTCTTC. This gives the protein CASSPYYWTSGRADNEQFF.